Below, 20 T cell receptor beta chains from the same sample are listed, as sequenced in a study of molecular identifiers for immune sequencing clone quantification. MiXCR, run by TCRdb on the PCR reads, gives a single entry per CDR3 protein. The sample includes about 510,000 distinct CDR3 sequences, roughly 25% seen only once; the top ten take around 0.8%. Sequenced input: naive CD8+ T cells from blood, with Jurkat cell RNA spiked in. Documented subset: FACS-sorted CD8+CD4-CCR7+CD45RA+ naive T cells. The receptors derive from a human donor in good health. Some libraries in this study had Jurkat cell RNA spiked in.

V usage is TRBV4-1 and J usage is TRBJ2-7; 8 nucleotides line up with TRBD1. V was pared by 3 bases and J by 3 bases, with 10 bases of the junction left unmatched. CDR3 length equals 16 residues. CDR1 and CDR2 (germline): MGHRA, YSYEKL. The CDR3 DNA sequence: TGCGCCAGCAGCCAGGTTTCCGGGACAGGTCTCTACGAGCAGTACTTC. As protein: CASSQVSGTGLYEQYF.

The J gene is TRBJ1-4, the V gene TRBV21-1; the listed D gene, TRBD1, was not tested against the DNA. TRBV21-1 is labeled a pseudogene. The CDR3 spans 18 residues. CDR3 DNA sequence: TGTGCCAGCAGCAAAGTTGGCGGGGCGAGCCTACCTAATGAAAAACTGTTTTTT. It encodes CASSKVGGASLPNEKLFF.

This clonotype has a count of ten or more. The V and J genes are TRBV7-2 and TRBJ1-5; D gene uncertain. The germline gives CDR1 SGHTA, CDR2 FQGNSA. V lost 1 base and J lost 9, with 13 bases in between. This CDR3 is 14 amino acids long. The CDR3: CASSLGTSPGPQHF. DNA of the CDR3: TGTGCCAGCAGCTTAGGGACGTCCCCAGGGCCCCAGCATTTT.

The chain is built from TRBV7-9 and TRBJ2-6, with D perhaps TRBD1 (5 bases). V shed 5 bases and J shed 0 bases, with 11 bases lying between them. CDR3 size: 16 residues. Germline V gives CDR1 SEHNR, CDR2 FQNEAQ (reference sequence). The DNA for the CDR3 is TGTGCCAGCAGCCAACTGACAGTCTCTGGGGCCAACGTCCTGACTTTC. It is translated as CASSQLTVSGANVLTF.

This clonotype has a count of ten or more. The V gene is TRBV29-1, the J gene TRBJ2-7, with D perhaps matching TRBD2 (6 bases). Trimming pared 3 bases from V and 2 bases from J, leaving 11 bases between. CDR3 size: 13 residues. Per germline, CDR1 SQVTM and CDR2 ANQGSEA. The CDR3 is CSVDGPGAYEQYF. The CDR3, as DNA: TGCAGCGTTGACGGTCCGGGAGCCTACGAGCAGTACTTC.

This chain connects TRBV7-8 to TRBJ1-4; 7 nucleotides agree with TRBD1. Germline assignment: CDR1 SGHVS and CDR2 FQNEAQ. This CDR3 region has 15 residues. V shed 4 bases, J shed 4 bases, and the junction held 6 bases outside the gene matches. In DNA, the CDR3 is TGTGCCAGCAGCTCCCCGGGACAGTTTAATGAAAAACTGTTTTTT. Its protein product is CASSSPGQFNEKLFF.

On this clonotype itself: The junction and the germline gene differ at one end; a read error may be behind it. This chain uses TRBV7-9 with TRBJ2-6; D might be TRBD1 (5 bases). This CDR3 comprises 15 residues. Germline values: CDR1 SEHNR, CDR2 FQNEAQ (reference sequence). The CDR3 loop is CASSYRPIGANVPTF. DNA of the CDR3: TGTGCCAGCAGTTACAGACCTATTGGGGCCAACGTCCCGACTTTC.

The chain has TRBV1 and TRBJ1-3; the table's D call, TRBD1, has no DNA check behind it. TRBV1 is a known pseudogene. The CDR3 has 17 amino acids. The CDR3 DNA reads TGCACCAGCAGCCAAGATCCTTTTGGACAGGGTTGTAACACCATATATTTT. As protein: CTSSQDPFGQGCNTIYF.

This clonotype was recorded many times. The chain carries TRBV29-1 and TRBJ1-1; no firm D call. V was trimmed by 7 bases and J by 5 bases, leaving 11 bases between them. Germline V gene sequence: CDR1 SQVTM, CDR2 ANQGSEA. The CDR3 runs 11 residues. The CDR3 bases are TGCAGCGCCGGTGCGGGAACTGAAGCTTTCTTT. As protein: CSAGAGTEAFF.

V gene TRBV27 combines with J gene TRBJ1-5; 9 positions agree with TRBD1. The trim removed 5 bases at V and 2 bases at J, leaving 13 bases unmatched. Germline CDR1 MNHEY, CDR2 SMNVEV (reference sequence). The CDR3 loop spans 18 amino acids. In DNA, the CDR3 is TGTGCCAGCAGTCCATCCCGCCGGGACAGGGTTGGCAATCAGCCCCAGCATTTT. This translates into CASSPSRRDRVGNQPQHF.

This clonotype was seen only a few times. The chain recombines TRBV19 with TRBJ2-3; TRBD2 matches at 9 bases. The CDR3 consists of 15 residues. Germline CDR1 reads LNHDA; CDR2 reads SQIVND (reference sequence). V trimming: 3 bases; J trimming: 3 bases; junction bases outside the gene matches: 4. The CDR3 protein is CASSIISGSTDTQYF. CDR3 in DNA: TGTGCCAGTAGTATTATTAGCGGGAGTACAGATACGCAGTATTTT. Full variable domain (outside the CDR3, taken from reference TRBV19 and TRBJ2-3): DGGITQSPKYLFRKEGQNVTLSCEQNLNHDAMYWYRQDPGQGLRLIYYSQIVNDFQKGDIAEGYSVSREKKESFPLTVTSAQKNPTAFYLCASSIISGSTDTQYFGPGTRLTVL.

For this clonotype: A read error may account for a junction end that differs from germline. The V gene is TRBV20-1, the J gene TRBJ2-3; D is perhaps TRBD2 (10 bases). The CDR3 loop spans 22 amino acids. Germline assignment: CDR1 DFQATT and CDR2 SNEGSKA (reference sequence). CDR3 in DNA: TGCAGTGCTAATCCCGGGACAGGGTTTCTCGAAGGGCGGACTAGCGGAGCAGATTCGCAGTATTTT. Translating gives CSANPGTGFLEGRTSGADSQYF.

This clonotype was counted once. The conserved final phenylalanine or tryptophan is absent from the CDR3, which likely points to a read error. V is TRBV2 and J is TRBJ2-5; 10 bases agree with TRBD2. V was clipped by 5 bases and J by 1 base; unmatched bases: 4. CDR3 length equals 15 residues. Germline V lookup: CDR1 SNHLY, CDR2 FYNNEI. For the CDR3, the DNA is TGTGCCAGCAGTATGGGACTAGCGCTCCAAGAGACCCAGTACCTC. Protein product: CASSMGLALQETQYL.

In its sample, this clonotype was seen a few times. The V gene is TRBV5-1, the J gene TRBJ2-7; 7 bases are a match to TRBD2. Losses at the gene ends were 2 bases for V and 3 bases for J; bases not matched to a gene: 8. The CDR3 runs 15 residues. Germline CDR1 SGHRS, CDR2 YFSETQ. As DNA, the CDR3 is TGCGCCAGCAGCTTAAATTCGGGGGGTTACTACGAGCAGTACTTC. Translation: CASSLNSGGYYEQYF.

About this clonotype: A much larger clone lies a single base off, so this may be a read error. The chain has TRBV20-1 and TRBJ2-7, with 8 bases aligning to TRBD2. The CDR3 has 15 residues. Germline V gene lookup returns CDR1 DFQATT and CDR2 SNEGSKA (reference sequence). The J segment lost 1 base and the V segment lost 8 bases, leaving 13 bases of the junction unmatched. The DNA for the CDR3 is TGCAGTACTGGGACTAGACGTGTCCTATCCTACGAGCAGTACTTC. Protein product: CSTGTRRVLSYEQYF.

Remarks on this clonotype: A read error may produce the germline difference seen at one junction end. The chain joins TRBV7-9 to TRBJ2-5; D possibly corresponds to TRBD2 (5 bases). The CDR3 loop spans 14 amino acids. Germline V lookup: CDR1 SEHNR, CDR2 FQNEAQ (reference sequence). The CDR3, as DNA: TGTGCCAGCAGCCGGAGCGAGGGCCAAGAGCCCCAGTACTTC. This encodes CASSRSEGQEPQYF. The full variable domain, with the rest looked up from reference TRBV7-9 and TRBJ2-5, is DTGVSQNPRHKITKRGQNVTFRCDPISEHNRLYWYRQTLGQGPEFLTYFQNEAQLEKSRLLSDRFSAERPKGSFSTLEIQRTEQGDSAMYLCASSRSEGQEPQYFGPGTRLLVL.

This clonotype was detected a few times. The V and J genes are TRBV6-2 or TRBV6-3 and TRBJ1-1; D not resolved. CDR3 length: 18 residues. Germline values: CDR1 MNHEY, CDR2 SVGEGT. Trimming cost V 0 bases and J 0 bases, with 17 bases left between them. CDR3: CASSYSTKTTVMNTEAFF. CDR3 nucleotides: TGTGCCAGCAGTTACTCAACCAAGACAACGGTCATGAACACTGAAGCTTTCTTT.

In this sample, this clonotype turned up a few times. This rearrangement joins TRBV10-3 to TRBJ2-7; 9 nucleotides match TRBD1. The germline V gene encodes CDR1 ENHRY and CDR2 SYGVKD. V shed 0 bases, J shed 0 bases, and the junction held 0 bases outside the gene matches. The CDR3 contains 15 residues. CDR3 bases: TGTGCCATCAGTGAGTCGGGACAGGGCTCCTACGAGCAGTACTTC. Amino acids: CAISESGQGSYEQYF.

The genes are TRBV5-1 and TRBJ2-5, with 11 nucleotides matching TRBD2. The CDR3 contains 17 residues. Unmatched junction bases numbered 13, after V lost 5 bases and J lost 4 bases. Germline V gene lookup returns CDR1 SGHRS and CDR2 YFSETQ. CDR3 coding DNA: TGCGCCAGCAGTAACTCGGCTAGCGGGGGGCCGGGAGAGACCCAGTACTTC. Residues: CASSNSASGGPGETQYF.

This clonotype was seen more than once but under ten times. The CDR3 loop reads CATSRALPGQGTPEAFF. CDR3 nucleotide sequence: TGTGCCACCAGCAGAGCTTTACCGGGACAGGGTACGCCTGAAGCTTTCTTT. The chain has TRBV15 and TRBJ1-1, with 9 bases lining up with TRBD1. Unmatched junction bases numbered 12, after V lost 1 base and J lost 6 bases. Germline V gene sequence: CDR1 LNHNV, CDR2 YYDKDF (reference sequence). The CDR3 spans 17 residues.